A selection of T cell receptor beta chains follows, all from one sample in a study of blood T cell repertoires in COVID-19. Profiled with immunoSEQ multiplex PCR; TCRdb holds only in-frame clones, not every one. Among 50,000 or so clones listed, 75% to 85% were seen once. Source material: peripheral blood. These receptors came from a middle-aged man with acute or convalescent COVID-19. The CDR3 runs from the conserved cysteine through the conserved F or W. A D gene is named only where the DNA matches it firmly. Where a row states a size, it is once, few, many or the class of an expanded clone; other rows omit it.

size,D,length,J,V,DNA,CDR3
-,TRBD1,14,TRBJ1-2,TRBV3-1/TRBV3-2,TGTGCCAGCAGTGGGACAGGGGGTAACTATGGCTACACCTTC,CASSGTGGNYGYTF
-,TRBD2,16,TRBJ2-2,TRBV5-8,TGTGCCAGCAGCTTGGGACTAGCGATTAACACCGGGGAGCTGTTTTTT,CASSLGLAINTGELFF
once,-,13,TRBJ2-1,TRBV6-5,TGTGCCAGCAGTCTGGACACTTACAATGAGCAGTTCTTC,CASSLDTYNEQFF
-,-,18,TRBJ2-2,TRBV21-1,TGTGCCAGCAGCCTTGGATTAGGTCCAGGGGCGAACACCGGGGAGCTGTTTTTT,CASSLGLGPGANTGELFF
-,-,11,TRBJ2-5,TRBV2,TGTGCCAGCAGTGAAGGAGGGACCCAGTACTTC,CASSEGGTQYF
-,-,14,TRBJ2-2,TRBV9,TGTGCCAGCAGCGTGTCCCGGGGCACCGGGGAGCTGTTTTTT,CASSVSRGTGELFF
-,-,15,TRBJ1-5,TRBV9,TGTGCCGGGCACCTGCTCAGGGTGTCGTTTCTGCCCCAGCATTTT,CAGHLLRVSFLPQHF
once,TRBD1,13,TRBJ1-1,TRBV19,TGTGCCAGCAAATTCCGAACAGGGGCTGAAGCTTTCTTT,CASKFRTGAEAFF
-,TRBD1,18,TRBJ2-2,TRBV9,TGTGCCAGCAGACCCGGGACAGGCCTGAGACGAGAGACCGGGGAGCTGTTTTTT,CASRPGTGLRRETGELFF
-,TRBD1,15,TRBJ1-1,TRBV7-6,TGTGCCAGCAGCTCGACTCAGGGGGCGCGCACTGAAGCTTTCTTT,CASSSTQGARTEAFF
-,-,15,TRBJ1-4,TRBV19,TGTGCCAGTAGGAATTCAGGGCGGACTAATGAAAAACTGTTTTTT,CASRNSGRTNEKLFF